The 14 T cell receptor beta chains in this list originate from one sample, sequenced in a study of Tregs in tolerant kidney transplant recipients. Clones were sequenced by immunoSEQ multiplex PCR, and TCRdb holds only the in-frame ones, with some missing. Its clone listing holds around 30,000 clones. Related graft donors supplied nonmyeloablative bone marrow transplants, and mixed chimerism was transient. The source was CD4+ T cells from blood (PBMCs), collected 24 months after the transplant. Receptors originate from a human patient who received a combined kidney and bone marrow transplant. Some T cells may trace back to the graft donor.

A word on this clone: The read halts 3 residues ahead of the CDR3 end, with the missing end drawn from the germline J gene. The V call is TRBV5-6, the J call TRBJ2-1; TRBD1 might be the D (5 bases). The germline V gene encodes CDR1 SGHDT and CDR2 YYEEEE. The CDR3 runs 14 residues. V lost 2 bases and J 5 bases, leaving 11 bases between the germline ends. CDR3 residues: CASSFLGQDNEQFF. The CDR3 bases that were read are TGTGCCAGCAGCTTTCTAGGACAAGACAATGAG.

CDR3 in amino acids: CASSPGGRGEKLFF. The sequenced part of the CDR3 DNA is TGTGCCAGCTCACCAGGGGGCAGGGGTGAAAAA. V and J are TRBV18 and TRBJ1-4; tentatively, D is TRBD1 (6 bases). The CDR3 end falls 3 residues outside the read, so it is completed with the germline J gene. The CDR3 has 14 residues. CDR1 is KGHSH, CDR2 LQKENI, per germline. Trimming took off 2 bases at V and 7 bases at J, with 11 bases between the two ends. Using reference TRBV18 and TRBJ1-4 for the parts outside the CDR3, the full variable domain is NAGVMQNPRHLVRRRGQEARLRCSPMKGHSHVYWYRQLPEEGLKFMVYLQKENIIDESGMPKERFSAEFPKEGPSILRIQQVVRGDSAAYFCASSPGGRGEKLFFGSGTQLSVL.

On this clone itself: The sequence runs out 3 residues before the end of the CDR3; the remainder is reconstructed from the germline J gene. This chain connects TRBV5-1 to TRBJ2-3; TRBD2 is a possible D gene (6 bases). Trimming took off 2 bases at V and 8 bases at J, with 18 bases between the two ends. The length of the CDR3 is 15 residues. Germline lookup yields CDR1 SGHRS and CDR2 YFSETQ. The CDR3 reads CASSLASDLGGTQYF. The CDR3 DNA, read in part, is TGCGCCAGCAGCTTAGCTAGCGACCTAGGAGGTACG.

The CDR3 loop reads CSARNQQGADTQYF. Incomplete CDR3 DNA: TGCAGTGCTAGAAACCAACAGGGCGCAGATACG. V gene TRBV20-1 combines with J gene TRBJ2-3; D may be TRBD1 (6 bases). The CDR3 goes on 3 residues after the read ends, and that part is filled in from the germline J gene. Germline loops: CDR1 DFQATT, CDR2 SNEGSKA (reference sequence). V lost 2 bases to trimming and J lost 4 bases, with 13 bases between them. The length of the CDR3 is 14 residues.

With regard to this clone: The read is 3 residues too short to cover the CDR3 end, so that end is filled in from the germline J gene. The chain combines TRBV7-3 with TRBJ2-1; TRBD2 agrees at 10 bases. Germline V gives CDR1 SGHTA, CDR2 FQGTGA. The CDR3 consists of 15 residues. With V trimmed by 4 bases and J by 8 bases, 8 bases remained unmatched. CDR3 residues: CASSSSGRASDEQFF. Incomplete CDR3 DNA: TGTGCCAGCAGCTCGAGCGGGAGGGCCTCGGATGAG.

CDR3 amino acids: CASGRFTDTQYF. The sequenced CDR3 bases are TGTGCCAGCGGTCGGTTCACAGATACG. The rearrangement uses TRBV19 and TRBJ2-3; D gene ambiguous. The read falls 3 residues short of the CDR3 end, and the missing part is taken from the germline J gene. Germline CDR1 and CDR2: LNHDA and SQIVND (reference sequence). This CDR3 spans 12 amino acids. The ends were cut back, 9 bases at V and 2 bases at J, with 9 bases in the middle.

Turning to this clone: Coverage ceases 3 residues before the CDR3 finishes, and the germline J gene fills in the end. The rearrangement uses TRBV7-2 and TRBJ2-1; 10 bases are a match to TRBD2. V was clipped by 5 bases and J by 3 bases; unmatched bases: 4. Germline CDR1 reads SGHTA; CDR2 reads FQGNSA. The CDR3 sequence is 15 residues long. Incomplete CDR3 DNA: TGTGCCAGCAGCCCTTCTAGCGGGGGCTACAATGAG. This encodes CASSPSSGGYNE. The entire CDR3 protein is CASSPSSGGYNEQFF. The whole variable domain, remainder taken from reference TRBV7-2 and TRBJ2-1, is GAGVSQSPSNKVTEKGKDVELRCDPISGHTALYWYRQSLGQGLEFLIYFQGNSAPDKSGLPSDRFSAERTGGSVSTLTIQRTQQEDSAVYLCASSPSSGGYNEQFFGPGTRLTVL.

In the case of this clone: Read coverage stops 3 residues before the CDR3 terminus; the germline J gene supplies the remainder. The chain joins TRBV7-3 to TRBJ2-3; 10 positions match TRBD2. This CDR3 contains 15 residues. Germline values: CDR1 SGHTA, CDR2 FQGTGA. Trimming at V came to 6 bases and at J to 2 bases, leaving 5 bases not matched to a gene. The sequenced part of the CDR3 DNA is TGTGCCAGCAGACTAAGCGGGAGGGCCACAGATACG. It encodes CASRLSGRATDT. The whole CDR3 region reads CASRLSGRATDTQYF.

This CDR3 is CSARPRDRFYEQYF. The sequenced part of the CDR3 DNA is TGCAGTGCTAGACCCCGGGACAGGTTCTACGAG. The rearrangement links TRBV20-1 to TRBJ2-7; 8 bases fit TRBD1. The read gets to within 3 residues of the CDR3 end, and the germline J gene fills in the rest. V lost 2 bases and J lost 3; bases outside the gene matches: 6. Germline loops: CDR1 DFQATT, CDR2 SNEGSKA (reference sequence). The CDR3 has 14 amino acids.

As to this clone: The CDR3 is cut off 3 residues early in the read; its end comes from the germline J gene. V usage is TRBV20-1 and J usage is TRBJ1-3; D not certain. CDR3 size: 16 residues. Germline assignment: CDR1 DFQATT and CDR2 SNEGSKA (reference sequence). The V end lost 1 base, the J end lost 0 bases, and 13 bases lay between the germline ends. The part of the CDR3 DNA that was read is TGCAGTGCTAGAGCCCTAAGATCGGGCTCTGGAAACACC. This sequence encodes CSARALRSGSGNT. In full, the CDR3 is CSARALRSGSGNTIYF.

In the case of this clone: The missing CDR3 end, 3 residues past where the read stops, is filled in from the germline J gene. J is TRBJ2-4 and V is TRBV20-1, with D uncertain. This CDR3 comprises 10 residues. Germline assignment: CDR1 DFQATT and CDR2 SNEGSKA (reference sequence). CDR3 DNA, as far as it was read: TGCAGTGCTAGAGGGCAGGTT. It is translated as CSARGQV. The full CDR3 protein reads CSARGQVQYF.

CDR3 bases read: TGTGCCAGCAGCCAGGGACAGAAGGGAAATCAGCCC. Protein sequence: CASSQGQKGNQP. The full CDR3 is CASSQGQKGNQPQHF. This chain uses TRBV11-2 with TRBJ1-5; the match to TRBD1 covers 7 bases. The sequence runs out 3 residues before the end of the CDR3; the remainder is reconstructed from the germline J gene. Germline V lookup: CDR1 SGHAT, CDR2 FQNNGV. V lost 5 bases, J lost 4 bases, and 8 bases stayed unmatched. This CDR3 comprises 15 residues.

For this clone: From the germline J gene comes the end of the CDR3, since the read stops 3 residues before it. The J gene is TRBJ1-1, the V gene TRBV18; perhaps TRBD1 as D (5 bases). Trimming left V 1 base short and J 3 bases short, with 12 bases between. The CDR3 covers 15 residues. CDR1 KGHSH and CDR2 LQKENI come from the germline V gene. The part of the CDR3 DNA that was read is TGTGCCAGCTCACCACGCGTGACAGAGGACACTGAA. It yields the protein CASSPRVTEDTE. The whole CDR3 is CASSPRVTEDTEAFF.

About this clone: The read ends 3 residues shy of where the CDR3 ends; the end is completed using the germline J gene. The rearrangement joins TRBV2 to TRBJ2-2; D remains ambiguous. V was cut by 6 bases and J by 2 bases, with 10 bases left in between. Germline CDR1 reads SNHLY; CDR2 reads FYNNEI. The CDR3 has 14 residues. The part of the CDR3 DNA that was read is TGTGCCAGCAGACCTAGAATTAACACCGGGGAG. Its protein is CASRPRINTGE. The CDR3 reads in full as CASRPRINTGELFF. Looking up the rest from reference TRBV2 and TRBJ2-2 gives the full variable domain: EPEVTQTPSHQVTQMGQEVILRCVPISNHLYFYWYRQILGQKVEFLVSFYNNEISEKSEIFDDQFSVERPDGSNFTLKIRSTKLEDSAMYFCASRPRINTGELFFGEGSRLTVL.